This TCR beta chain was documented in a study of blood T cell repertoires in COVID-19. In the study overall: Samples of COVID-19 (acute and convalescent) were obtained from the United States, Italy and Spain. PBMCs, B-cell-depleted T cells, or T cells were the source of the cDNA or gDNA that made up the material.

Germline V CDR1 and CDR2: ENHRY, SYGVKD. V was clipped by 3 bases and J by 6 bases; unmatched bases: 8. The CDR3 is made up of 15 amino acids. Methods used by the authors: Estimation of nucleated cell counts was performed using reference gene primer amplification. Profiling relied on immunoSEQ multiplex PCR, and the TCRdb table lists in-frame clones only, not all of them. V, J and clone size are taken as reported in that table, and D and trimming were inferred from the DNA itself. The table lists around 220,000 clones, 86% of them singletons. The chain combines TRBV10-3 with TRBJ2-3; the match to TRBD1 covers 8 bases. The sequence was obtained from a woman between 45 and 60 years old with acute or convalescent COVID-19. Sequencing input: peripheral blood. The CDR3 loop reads CAISDRTGMGDTQYF. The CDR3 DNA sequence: TGTGCCATCAGTGACAGGACAGGGATGGGGGATACGCAGTATTTT.